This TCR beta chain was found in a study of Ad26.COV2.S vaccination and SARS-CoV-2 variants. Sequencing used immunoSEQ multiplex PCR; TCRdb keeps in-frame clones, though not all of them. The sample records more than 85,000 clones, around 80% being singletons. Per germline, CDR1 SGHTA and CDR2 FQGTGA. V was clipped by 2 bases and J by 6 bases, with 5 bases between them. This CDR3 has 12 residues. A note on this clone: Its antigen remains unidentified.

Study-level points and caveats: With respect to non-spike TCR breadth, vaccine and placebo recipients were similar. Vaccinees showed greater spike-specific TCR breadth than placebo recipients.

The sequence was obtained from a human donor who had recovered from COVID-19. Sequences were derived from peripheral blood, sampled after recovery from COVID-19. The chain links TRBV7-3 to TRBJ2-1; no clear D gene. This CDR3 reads CASSLFGNEQFF. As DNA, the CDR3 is TGTGCCAGCAGCTTATTCGGCAATGAGCAGTTCTTC.